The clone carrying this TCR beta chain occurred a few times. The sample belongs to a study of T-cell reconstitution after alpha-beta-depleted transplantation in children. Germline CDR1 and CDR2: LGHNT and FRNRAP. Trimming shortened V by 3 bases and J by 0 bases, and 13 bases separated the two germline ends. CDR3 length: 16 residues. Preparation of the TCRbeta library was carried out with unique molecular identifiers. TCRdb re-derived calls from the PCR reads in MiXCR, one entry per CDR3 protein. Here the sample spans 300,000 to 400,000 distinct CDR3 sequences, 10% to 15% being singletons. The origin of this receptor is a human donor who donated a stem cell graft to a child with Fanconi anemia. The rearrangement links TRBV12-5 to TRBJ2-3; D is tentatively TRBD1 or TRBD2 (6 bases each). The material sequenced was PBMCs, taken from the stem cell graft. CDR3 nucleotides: TGTGCTAGTGGTTTCCTCGGAGGGGGAAGCACAGATACGCAGTATTTT. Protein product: CASGFLGGGSTDTQYF.